The 8 T cell receptor beta chains in this list originate from one sample, sequenced in a study of control samples from healthy donors and cancer patients. The data were produced by immunoSEQ multiplex PCR, yet TCRdb's version contains in-frame clones alone and is incomplete. The table has roughly 30,000 clones, approximately 87% seen once. The sample was PBMCs. The receptor set was obtained from a woman between 35 and 50 years old with lung cancer.

This CDR3 is CASSLWEELTYEQYF. In DNA, the CDR3 is TGTGCCAGCAGCTTGTGGGAGGAGCTGACCTACGAGCAGTACTTC. The chain couples TRBV5-4 to TRBJ2-7, with D possibly matching TRBD2 (6 bases). The CDR3 spans 15 residues. Trimming removed 1 base from V and 2 bases from J, with 13 bases in between. Per the germline V gene, CDR1 is SGHNT and CDR2 is YYREEE (reference sequence). The variable domain in full, completed from reference TRBV5-4 and TRBJ2-7, reads ETGVTQSPTHLIKTRGQQVTLRCSSQSGHNTVSWYQQALGQGPQFIFQYYREEENGRGNFPPRFSGLQFPNYSSELNVNALELDDSALYLCASSLWEELTYEQYFGPGTRLTVT.

The rearrangement links TRBV11-3 to TRBJ1-1, with D tentatively TRBD1 (6 bases). The CDR3 is 15 amino acids. V was shortened by 1 base and J by 5 bases, with 14 bases between the two germline ends. Germline values: CDR1 SGHNT, CDR2 YENEEA. CDR3 coding DNA: TGTGCCAGCAGCTTAGTCGCAGGGGTGTGGACTGAAGCTTTCTTT. Amino acid sequence: CASSLVAGVWTEAFF.

This chain links TRBV3-1 (or the pseudogene TRBV3-2) with TRBJ2-7; D is perhaps TRBD2 (6 bases). V was pared by 0 bases and J by 2 bases, with 11 bases between. There are 15 residues in the CDR3. CDR1 and CDR2 (germline): LGHDT, YNNKEL (reference sequence). CDR3 bases: TGTGCCAGCAGCCAAGAGGCGGGATTTACCTACGAGCAGTACTTC. Translating gives CASSQEAGFTYEQYF.

The J gene is TRBJ2-1, the V gene TRBV7-9; D ambiguous. The CDR3 length is 12 residues. Germline assignment: CDR1 SEHNR and CDR2 FQNEAQ (reference sequence). Trimming left V 4 bases short and J 5 bases short, with 6 bases between. CDR3 coding DNA: TGTGCCAGCAGCTCCGTCCACAATGAGCAGTTCTTC. Translating it yields CASSSVHNEQFF.

The chain combines TRBV6-5 with TRBJ2-1; 9 bases align to TRBD1. Per the germline V gene, CDR1 is MNHEY and CDR2 is SVGAGI. Losses at the gene ends were 7 bases for V and 5 bases for J; bases not matched to a gene: 6. The CDR3 is 14 residues long. CDR3 region: CASNAGTGNNEQFF. The DNA for the CDR3 is TGTGCCAGCAACGCCGGGACAGGGAACAATGAGCAGTTCTTC.

This clone turned up a few times. V gene TRBV19 combines with J gene TRBJ2-5, with 12 bases aligning to TRBD2. With 1 base clipped from V and 0 bases from J, the junction kept 12 bases outside the gene matches. Germline V gene lookup returns CDR1 LNHDA and CDR2 SQIVND (reference sequence). The CDR3 has 20 amino acids. The CDR3 region is CASSIVTRLAGVPYQETQYF. DNA for the CDR3: TGTGCCAGTAGTATAGTAACTAGACTAGCGGGGGTTCCGTACCAAGAGACCCAGTACTTC.

On this clone: At one end, the junction sequence differs from germline, possibly due to a read error. The chain combines TRBV4-3 with TRBJ1-1; D unresolved. Germline CDR1 reads LGHNA; CDR2 reads YSLEER. The CDR3 runs 15 residues. The CDR3 DNA sequence: TGCGCCAGCAACCAAGGTCCGGGCGTGGACACTGAAGCTTTCTTT. Protein sequence: CASNQGPGVDTEAFF.

The rearrangement uses TRBV27 and TRBJ2-1; 8 bases match TRBD2. Losses at the gene ends were 3 bases for V and 9 bases for J; bases not matched to a gene: 7. Germline V gene lookup returns CDR1 MNHEY and CDR2 SMNVEV (reference sequence). CDR3 length: 14 residues. CDR3 region: CASSFPGGATEQFF. DNA for the CDR3: TGTGCCAGCAGTTTCCCCGGGGGGGCCACTGAGCAGTTCTTC.